This T cell receptor beta chain was recorded in a study of OX40 agonist ivuxolimab in advanced cancers. The overall study: Previous treatment with anti-PD-1, anti-PD-L1 or anti-CTLA-4 therapy was allowed; 40% had received some.

This clone has more than one count but fewer than ten. Its antigen is undetermined. Whole-study findings and limits: Clonal expansion was seen in CD4+ and CD8+ blood T cells by week 6 at 0.1 to 3.0 mg/kg. CD8+ T cells (on average) carried more expanded clones than CD4+ T cells.

TCRdb's copy holds only in-frame clones and misses some; the assay was immunoSEQ multiplex PCR. Altogether 60,000 to 100,000 clones are present, 94% being singletons, with the ten largest covering 20%. Looked up from germline, CDR1 is WNHNN and CDR2 is SYGVQD (reference sequence). V gave up 8 bases and J gave up 4 bases, with 11 bases separating them. The CDR3 has 12 amino acids. The TCR comes from an adult with an advanced solid tumor such as melanoma, head and neck, liver or kidney cancer. The chain couples TRBV10-1 to TRBJ1-1, with D possibly matching TRBD1 (6 bases). The sample consisted of CD4+ or CD8+ T cells sorted from blood, taken in a trial of the OX40 agonist ivuxolimab. In DNA form, the CDR3 reads TGCGCCAGCTCCGAGGGGGGCACTGAAGCTTTCTTT. Translating gives CASSEGGTEAFF.